A single sample gave rise to the 2 T cell receptor beta chains below, sequenced in a study of immune evolution from preneoplasia to lung adenocarcinoma. Generated by immunoSEQ multiplex PCR, the TCRdb table keeps only in-frame clones and is missing some. This table holds more than 1,500 clones, 70% to 85% found once. The sample was FFPE invasive lung adenocarcinoma tissue. These receptors all stem from a person aged 45 to 60 with lung adenocarcinoma.

The rearrangement uses TRBV7-2 and TRBJ1-3; weak D call: TRBD1 (6 bases). The CDR3 is 15 residues long. Trimming took off 2 bases at V and 8 bases at J, with 16 bases between the two ends. In germline, CDR1 is SGHTA, CDR2 FQGNSA. The CDR3 loop reads CASSLLGQNGDTIYF. The DNA for the CDR3 is TGTGCCAGCAGCTTATTGGGACAAAACGGAGACACCATATATTTT.

The V gene is TRBV27, the J gene TRBJ2-5; D unresolved. This CDR3 region has 13 residues. The V end lost 10 bases, the J end lost 4 bases, and 16 bases lay between the germline ends. CDR1 and CDR2 (germline): MNHEY, SMNVEV (reference sequence). The CDR3 loop is CATTTPGRETQYF. In DNA, the CDR3 is TGTGCCACCACGACCCCGGGTAGAGAGACCCAGTACTTC.